The clone carrying this TCR beta chain was observed many times. No antigen is known for it. These data are taken from a study of CD8 T cells in ankylosing spondylitis. Study-wide results and caveats: Significant enrichment of disease-linked clones was reported in matched ankylosing spondylitis synovial fluid. The study identified a TCR beta motif of about eight highly homologous variants that appeared characteristic of ankylosing spondylitis blood.

Making the TCR beta libraries involved quantitative 5'-RACE with molecular barcodes. In TCRdb, the 5' RACE reads were re-called with MiXCR into one record per CDR3 protein. The sample has around 130,000 distinct CDR3 sequences, around 9.3% seen once. Germline loops: CDR1 SQVTM, CDR2 ANQGSEA. The CDR3 covers 18 residues. The junction had 18 bases not matched to a gene; V was cut back by 5 bases and J by 0 bases. The chain recombines TRBV29-1 with TRBJ2-7, with 8 bases identical to TRBD1. This TCR derives from a male donor with ankylosing spondylitis or in good health (not recorded which). Specimen: blood, either unsorted or a sorted T cell fraction (not recorded which). In DNA, the CDR3 is TGCAGCGTTTTGGGGAAGATTAGGACAGGGTACTTCTCCTACGAGCAGTACTTC. Translated, it gives CSVLGKIRTGYFSYEQYF.